This record looks at one T cell receptor beta chain sequence and its context. Library preparation (for TCRbeta) was performed with unique molecular identifiers. TCRdb called the PCR reads again in MiXCR, with one record for every CDR3 protein. The sample holds about 610,000 distinct CDR3 sequences; 25% to 30% are singletons and the top ten take less than 40%. The sample originates from a study of T-cell reconstitution after alpha-beta-depleted transplantation in children. Trimming left V 0 bases short and J 2 bases short, with 14 bases between. This CDR3 spans 16 amino acids. CDR1 SGHVS and CDR2 FQNEAQ come from the germline V gene.

The rearrangement uses TRBV7-8 and TRBJ2-7, with TRBD2 as a possible D gene (6 bases). The source material was PBMCs, sampled before TCRalphabeta/CD19-depleted stem cell transplant. This TCR was sampled from a boy under three years old with Wiskott-Aldrich syndrome, due to receive a stem cell transplant. The DNA of the CDR3 is TGTGCCAGCAGCTTAGCGCCAGGAGGGCCACCCTACGAGCAGTACTTC. It is translated as CASSLAPGGPPYEQYF. Together with reference TRBV7-8 and TRBJ2-7, the CDR3 gives the full variable domain: GAGVSQSPRYKVAKRGQDVALRCDPISGHVSLFWYQQALGQGPEFLTYFQNEAQLDKSGLPSDRFFAERPEGSVSTLKIQRTQQEDSAVYLCASSLAPGGPPYEQYFGPGTRLTVT.